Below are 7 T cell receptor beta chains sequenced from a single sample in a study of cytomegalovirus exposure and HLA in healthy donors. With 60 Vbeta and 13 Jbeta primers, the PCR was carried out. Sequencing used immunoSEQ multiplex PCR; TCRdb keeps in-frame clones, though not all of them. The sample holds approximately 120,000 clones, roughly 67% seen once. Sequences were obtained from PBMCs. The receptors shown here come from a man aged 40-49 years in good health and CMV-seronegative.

The CDR3 sequence is CASSLLGETQYF. The CDR3 coding sequence is TGCGCCAGCAGCTTGCTAGGGGAAACCCAGTACTTC. The V and J genes are TRBV5-1 and TRBJ2-5, with a weak D call TRBD1 (5 bases). Germline values: CDR1 SGHRS, CDR2 YFSETQ. The CDR3 covers 12 residues. Deletions cut 1 base from V and 8 bases from J, with 9 bases between.

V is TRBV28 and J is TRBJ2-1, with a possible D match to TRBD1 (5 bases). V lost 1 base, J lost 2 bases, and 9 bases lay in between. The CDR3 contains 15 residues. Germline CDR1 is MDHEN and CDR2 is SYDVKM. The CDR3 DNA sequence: TGTGCCAGCAGTTTATTGGACAAGCCCTACAATGAGCAGTTCTTC. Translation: CASSLLDKPYNEQFF.

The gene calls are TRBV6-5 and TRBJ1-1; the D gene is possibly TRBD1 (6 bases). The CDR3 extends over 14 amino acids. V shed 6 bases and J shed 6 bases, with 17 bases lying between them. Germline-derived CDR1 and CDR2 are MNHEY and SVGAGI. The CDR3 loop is CASRAKQGWAEAFF. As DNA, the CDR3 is TGTGCCAGCAGGGCTAAACAGGGTTGGGCTGAAGCTTTCTTT.

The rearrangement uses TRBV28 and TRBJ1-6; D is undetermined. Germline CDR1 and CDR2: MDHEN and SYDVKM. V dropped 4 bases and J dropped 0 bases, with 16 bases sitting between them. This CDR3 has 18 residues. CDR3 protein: CASSYGVPGSSYNSPLHF. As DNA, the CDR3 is TGTGCCAGCAGTTATGGCGTCCCGGGTAGCTCCTATAATTCACCCCTCCACTTT.

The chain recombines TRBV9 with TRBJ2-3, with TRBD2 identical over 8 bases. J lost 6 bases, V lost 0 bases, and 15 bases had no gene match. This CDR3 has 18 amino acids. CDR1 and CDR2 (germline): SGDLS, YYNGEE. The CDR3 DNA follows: TGTGCCAGCAGCGTAGACGGGAGATGGCGGGGGGCAGGGGATACGCAGTATTTT. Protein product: CASSVDGRWRGAGDTQYF.

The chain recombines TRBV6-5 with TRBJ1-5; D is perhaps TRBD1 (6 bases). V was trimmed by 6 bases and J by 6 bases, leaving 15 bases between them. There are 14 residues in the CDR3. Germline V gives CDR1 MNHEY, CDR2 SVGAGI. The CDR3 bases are TGTGCCAGCAGAATAAACAGGGTTGGTCAGCCCCAGCATTTT. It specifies CASRINRVGQPQHF.

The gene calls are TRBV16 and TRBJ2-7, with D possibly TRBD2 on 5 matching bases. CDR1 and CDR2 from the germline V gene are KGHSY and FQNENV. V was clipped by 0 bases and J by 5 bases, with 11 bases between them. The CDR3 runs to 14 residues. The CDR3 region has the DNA TGTGCCAGCAGCCAATCCTCAGTCGGGGACGAGCAGTACTTC. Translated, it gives CASSQSSVGDEQYF.